The 26 T cell receptor beta chains presented below share a single source sample, sequenced in a study of cytomegalovirus exposure and HLA in healthy donors. 13 Jbeta primers and 60 Vbeta primers were used for the PCR. Clones were read by immunoSEQ multiplex PCR, and TCRdb kept only the in-frame ones, dropping some. Of roughly 140,000 clones detected, more than 65% appear once; the ten largest clones hold roughly 1.7%. Sample: PBMCs. These receptors originate from a woman under 40 in good health and CMV-seronegative.

The J gene is TRBJ2-3, the V gene TRBV30; D is possibly TRBD1 (6 bases). Trimming took off 4 bases at V and 5 bases at J, with 16 bases between the two ends. The CDR3 extends over 14 amino acids. Per the germline V gene, CDR1 is GTSNPN and CDR2 is SVGIG (reference sequence). Here the CDR3 reads CAWMWGRGQDTQYF. In DNA, the CDR3 is TGTGCCTGGATGTGGGGCAGGGGACAAGATACGCAGTATTTT.

The chain employs TRBV28 and TRBJ1-5; the D is unclear. Deletions cut 4 bases from V and 7 bases from J, with 8 bases between. Germline values: CDR1 MDHEN, CDR2 SYDVKM. CDR3 length: 12 residues. The CDR3 loop is CASSSAAQPQHF. For the CDR3, the DNA is TGTGCCAGCAGTTCTGCCGCGCAGCCCCAGCATTTT.

The rearrangement uses TRBV5-4 and TRBJ2-5, with TRBD1 matching over 9 bases. This CDR3 is 14 amino acids long. V was pared by 3 bases and J by 3 bases, with 3 bases of the junction left unmatched. Germline V lookup: CDR1 SGHNT, CDR2 YYREEE (reference sequence). The CDR3 DNA reads TGTGCCAGCAGCTGGAGGGACAGGGAAGAGACCCAGTACTTC. Protein: CASSWRDREETQYF. The whole variable domain, filled in from reference TRBV5-4 and TRBJ2-5, reads ETGVTQSPTHLIKTRGQQVTLRCSSQSGHNTVSWYQQALGQGPQFIFQYYREEENGRGNFPPRFSGLQFPNYSSELNVNALELDDSALYLCASSWRDREETQYFGPGTRLLVL.

The gene calls are TRBV6-1 and TRBJ2-2; perhaps TRBD1 as D (6 bases). The CDR3 consists of 15 residues. V was trimmed by 7 bases and J by 4 bases, leaving 16 bases between them. Germline CDR1 reads MNHNS; CDR2 reads SASEGT. The DNA for the CDR3 is TGTGCCAGCAAGATTGGGGACACGTCCACCGGGGAGCTGTTTTTT. Protein sequence: CASKIGDTSTGELFF.

The chain has TRBV21-1 and TRBJ2-7; the table's D gene call, TRBD2, was not cross checked with the DNA. TRBV21-1 is described as a pseudogene. This CDR3 has 15 amino acids. Written as DNA, the CDR3 is TGTGCCAGCAGCAAAGCTTGGAGCGGTTCCTACGAGCAGTACTTC. Translated, it gives CASSKAWSGSYEQYF.

J is TRBJ1-2 and V is TRBV27, with 7 bases matching TRBD1. The J segment lost 5 bases and the V segment lost 2 bases, leaving 8 bases of the junction unmatched. The CDR3 contains 15 residues. Looked up from germline, CDR1 is MNHEY and CDR2 is SMNVEV (reference sequence). DNA for the CDR3: TGTGCCAGCAGTTTAGGAGTCGACAGGGAATATGGCTACACCTTC. Its protein is CASSLGVDREYGYTF.

The CDR3 sequence: CASSLNRDSGNEQFF. The DNA of the CDR3 is TGTGCCAGCAGCTTAAATCGGGACTCCGGCAATGAGCAGTTCTTC. The V and J genes are TRBV13 and TRBJ2-1, with a tentative D call TRBD2 (6 bases). The CDR3 runs 15 residues. Germline CDR1 and CDR2: PRHDT and FYEKMQ (reference sequence). V lost 2 bases and J lost 6, with 14 bases in between. Together with reference TRBV13 and TRBJ2-1, the CDR3 gives the full variable domain: AAGVIQSPRHLIKEKRETATLKCYPIPRHDTVYWYQQGPGQDPQFLISFYEKMQSDKGSIPDRFSAQQFSDYHSELNMSSLELGDSALYFCASSLNRDSGNEQFFGPGTRLTVL.

The rearrangement links TRBV11-2 to TRBJ2-5; D gene uncertain. With the DNA end fitting TRBJ2-7 better, the J assignment may be wrong. The CDR3 sequence is 14 residues long. The germline V gene encodes CDR1 SGHAT and CDR2 FQNNGV. The CDR3: CASSLDFGYYEQYF. CDR3 in DNA: TGTGCCAGCAGCTTAGATTTCGGGTACTACGAGCAGTACTTC.

The chain couples TRBV6-1 to TRBJ2-3, with a tentative D call TRBD2 (5 bases). V was trimmed by 6 bases and J by 2 bases, leaving 9 bases between them. The CDR3 length is 13 residues. CDR1 and CDR2 from the germline V gene are MNHNS and SASEGT. The CDR3 sequence: CASSGIPTDTQYF. The CDR3 DNA sequence: TGTGCCAGCAGCGGGATCCCCACAGATACGCAGTATTTT.

This rearrangement joins TRBV5-1 to TRBJ1-1; a weak D match, TRBD1 (6 bases). V was clipped by 5 bases and J by 1 base, with 9 bases between them. This CDR3 region has 13 residues. Germline assignment: CDR1 SGHRS and CDR2 YFSETQ. DNA for the CDR3: TGCGCCAGCAGTTGGACAGCGAACACTGAAGCTTTCTTT. It specifies CASSWTANTEAFF.

The genes are TRBV4-1 and TRBJ2-5, with D possibly TRBD2 on 6 matching bases. The CDR3 contains 15 residues. V was clipped by 0 bases and J by 5 bases, with 13 bases between them. Germline assignment: CDR1 MGHRA and CDR2 YSYEKL. The CDR3 bases are TGCGCCAGCAGCCAAGATGGACTATCCGATGAGACCCAGTACTTC. Protein sequence: CASSQDGLSDETQYF.

The rearrangement joins TRBV7-3 to TRBJ1-1; 7 bases line up with TRBD1. Looked up from germline, CDR1 is SGHTA and CDR2 is FQGTGA. The CDR3 spans 14 residues. The V and J ends lost 6 bases and 6 bases, in that order; junction bases with no gene match: 10. Here the CDR3 reads CASSPLTGMAEAFF. The CDR3 DNA follows: TGTGCCAGCAGTCCCCTGACAGGGATGGCTGAAGCTTTCTTT.

The chain combines TRBV7-3 with TRBJ2-3, with D tentatively TRBD2 (5 bases). CDR3 size: 14 residues. CDR1 is SGHTA and CDR2 is FQGTGA in the germline V gene. With 4 bases removed from V and 2 bases from J, the gap between germline ends came to 10 bases. The CDR3 DNA is TGTGCCAGCAGCTCGCTGACTACCACAGATACGCAGTATTTT. Its translation: CASSSLTTTDTQYF. The whole variable domain, remainder taken from reference TRBV7-3 and TRBJ2-3, is GAGVSQTPSNKVTEKGKYVELRCDPISGHTALYWYRQSLGQGPEFLIYFQGTGAADDSGLPNDRFFAVRPEGSVSTLKIQRTERGDSAVYLCASSSLTTTDTQYFGPGTRLTVL.

V usage is TRBV28 and J usage is TRBJ1-2, with D unresolved. Trimming left V 1 base short and J 0 bases short, with 9 bases between. The germline gives CDR1 MDHEN, CDR2 SYDVKM. The CDR3 spans 15 residues. CDR3 protein: CASSLYPRANYGYTF. The CDR3, as DNA: TGTGCCAGCAGTTTATATCCCCGAGCTAACTATGGCTACACCTTC.

The chain combines TRBV7-6 with TRBJ2-1; 10 nucleotides match TRBD2. V trimming: 5 bases; J trimming: 0 bases; junction bases outside the gene matches: 1. The CDR3 extends over 15 amino acids. Germline CDR1 is SGHVS and CDR2 is FNYEAQ. CDR3 sequence (DNA): TGTGCCAGCAGCCCTAGCGGGAGCTCCTACAATGAGCAGTTCTTC. Its translation is CASSPSGSSYNEQFF.

V is TRBV25-1 and J is TRBJ2-5; weak D call: TRBD2 (5 bases). V dropped 6 bases and J dropped 6 bases, with 17 bases sitting between them. The CDR3 contains 14 residues. Germline loops: CDR1 MGHDK, CDR2 SYGVNS. The CDR3 is CASRRTLSEQTQYF. Here the CDR3 DNA reads TGTGCCAGCAGAAGGACTCTTTCGGAGCAGACCCAGTACTTC. Filled out from reference TRBV25-1 and TRBJ2-5, the complete variable domain reads EADIYQTPRYLVIGTGKKITLECSQTMGHDKMYWYQQDPGMELHLIHYSYGVNSTEKGDLSSESTVSRIRTEHFPLTLESARPSHTSQYLCASRRTLSEQTQYFGPGTRLLVL.

The rearrangement links TRBV19 to TRBJ2-3; a weak D match, TRBD2 (6 bases). This CDR3 has 15 amino acids. Germline V gives CDR1 LNHDA, CDR2 SQIVND (reference sequence). The V end lost 5 bases, the J end lost 6 bases, and 18 bases lay between the germline ends. The CDR3 reads CASSAGTSSIDTQYF. The DNA of the CDR3 is TGTGCCAGTAGTGCCGGGACTTCGTCGATCGATACGCAGTATTTT.

V and J are TRBV19 and TRBJ1-5, with 8 bases that match TRBD1. CDR1 and CDR2 (germline): LNHDA, SQIVND (reference sequence). V shed 7 bases and J 3 bases; nucleotides not matched to a gene: 2. The CDR3 sequence is 13 residues long. CDR3 sequence reads: CASMTGVNQPQHF. The CDR3 coding sequence is TGTGCCAGTATGACAGGGGTCAATCAGCCCCAGCATTTT.

This clone was counted a few times. The chain has TRBV2 and TRBJ1-3; a weak D match, TRBD1 (6 bases). CDR1 and CDR2 (germline): SNHLY, FYNNEI. This CDR3 contains 14 residues. Trimming stripped 1 base from V and 7 bases from J, with 11 bases between. CDR3 protein: CASSEEGGRNTIYF. The CDR3 nucleotides read TGTGCCAGCAGTGAAGAGGGGGGGAGGAACACCATATATTTT.

The chain recombines TRBV11-2 with TRBJ2-3, with unresolved D. Germline loops: CDR1 SGHAT, CDR2 FQNNGV. The CDR3 contains 14 residues. Between the trimmed V and J ends, which lost 5 bases and 2 bases, there was a span of 11 bases. The CDR3 nucleotides are TGTGCCAGCAGCCGAGACACCGACACAGATACGCAGTATTTT. Amino acid sequence: CASSRDTDTDTQYF.

This clone was detected only a few times. The rearrangement joins TRBV9 to TRBJ2-3; D ambiguous. The CDR3 consists of 14 residues. The V end lost 1 base, the J end lost 2 bases, and 8 bases lay between the germline ends. Germline V gene sequence: CDR1 SGDLS, CDR2 YYNGEE. This chain's CDR3 is CASSVRLVTDTQYF. CDR3 sequence (DNA): TGTGCCAGCAGCGTAAGATTAGTCACAGATACGCAGTATTTT.

This sequence joins TRBV5-5 and TRBJ2-2, with 12 bases identical to TRBD2. V gave up 4 bases and J gave up 5 bases; unmatched junction bases: 9. CDR1 SGHKS and CDR2 YYEKEE come from the germline V gene (reference sequence). This CDR3 has 17 amino acids. CDR3 protein: CASSPWTSGIETGELFF. DNA of the CDR3: TGTGCCAGCAGCCCGTGGACTAGCGGGATTGAAACCGGGGAGCTGTTTTTT.

V and J are TRBV5-1 and TRBJ2-1; 15 positions agree with TRBD2. V lost 4 bases to trimming and J lost 2 bases; unmatched junction nucleotides: 1. This CDR3 has 16 residues. CDR1 is SGHRS, CDR2 YFSETQ, per germline. CDR3 loop: CASSRTSGGAYNEQFF. In DNA form, the CDR3 reads TGCGCCAGCAGCCGGACTAGCGGGGGGGCCTACAATGAGCAGTTCTTC.

The rearrangement links TRBV7-2 to TRBJ2-3, with 12 bases identical to TRBD2. V lost 5 bases and J lost 2; bases outside the gene matches: 5. Germline V gives CDR1 SGHTA, CDR2 FQGNSA. This CDR3 region has 16 residues. The CDR3 coding sequence is TGTGCCAGCAGCGCGACTAGCGGGGGCAACACAGATACGCAGTATTTT. This gives the protein CASSATSGGNTDTQYF. Full variable domain (remainder filled in from reference TRBV7-2 and TRBJ2-3): GAGVSQSPSNKVTEKGKDVELRCDPISGHTALYWYRQSLGQGLEFLIYFQGNSAPDKSGLPSDRFSAERTGGSVSTLTIQRTQQEDSAVYLCASSATSGGNTDTQYFGPGTRLTVL.

The chain uses TRBV7-2 and TRBJ2-5; 10 nucleotides align to TRBD1. V was clipped by 5 bases and J by 5 bases; unmatched bases: 8. CDR1 and CDR2 (germline): SGHTA, FQGNSA. The CDR3 is 15 amino acids. CDR3 bases: TGTGCCAGCAGCAAGGGGACAGGGGACAGGGAGACCCAGTACTTC. Protein: CASSKGTGDRETQYF.

This chain links TRBV9 with TRBJ2-2, with 12 nucleotides matching TRBD2. This CDR3 contains 17 residues. Germline CDR1 SGDLS, CDR2 YYNGEE. The J segment lost 4 bases and the V segment lost 3 bases, leaving 7 bases of the junction unmatched. The CDR3 coding sequence is TGTGCCAGCAGCGCGACTAGCGGGAGCTATGTCACCGGGGAGCTGTTTTTT. The encoded protein is CASSATSGSYVTGELFF.